This record concerns one TCR beta chain sequence. As handled by the study authors: By means of reference gene primer amplification, nucleated cell counts were estimated. Using immunoSEQ multiplex PCR, the repertoire was profiled, and TCRdb retains in-frame clones only, with some absent. Clone size and V and J calls were adopted from that table, with D and trimming inferred from the DNA. The data show more than 20,000 clones, 88% seen once. These data are taken from a study of blood T cell repertoires in COVID-19. Study-level background: The United States, Italy and Spain supplied acute and convalescent COVID-19 samples. T cells, B-cell-depleted T cells, or PBMCs provided the cDNA or gDNA that served as material.

The CDR3 totals 20 residues. V lost 4 bases to trimming and J lost 2 bases; unmatched junction nucleotides: 19. CDR1 is LGHNA, CDR2 YSLEER, per germline. The clonotype was recovered from a man aged 65 to 79 with acute or convalescent COVID-19. This sequence joins TRBV4-3 and TRBJ2-3; TRBD2 agrees at 9 bases. The sample comprised peripheral blood. The CDR3 loop is CASSRTPYSGSNPTTDTQYF. The CDR3 DNA sequence: TGCGCCAGCAGCCGAACCCCGTATAGCGGGAGTAACCCTACCACAGATACGCAGTATTTT.